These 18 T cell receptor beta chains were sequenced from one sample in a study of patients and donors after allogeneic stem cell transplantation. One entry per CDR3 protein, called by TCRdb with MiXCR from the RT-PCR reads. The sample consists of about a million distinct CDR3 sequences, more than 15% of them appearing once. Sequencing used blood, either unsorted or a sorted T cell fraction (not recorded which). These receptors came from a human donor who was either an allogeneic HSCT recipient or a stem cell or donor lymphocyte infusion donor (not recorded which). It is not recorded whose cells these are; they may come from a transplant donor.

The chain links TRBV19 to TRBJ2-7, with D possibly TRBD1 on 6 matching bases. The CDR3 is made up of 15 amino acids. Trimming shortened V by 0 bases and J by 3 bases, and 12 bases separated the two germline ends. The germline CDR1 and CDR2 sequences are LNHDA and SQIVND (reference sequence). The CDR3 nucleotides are TGTGCCAGTAGTATAGATCTCGGCAGGGGCTACGAGCAGTACTTC. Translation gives CASSIDLGRGYEQYF.

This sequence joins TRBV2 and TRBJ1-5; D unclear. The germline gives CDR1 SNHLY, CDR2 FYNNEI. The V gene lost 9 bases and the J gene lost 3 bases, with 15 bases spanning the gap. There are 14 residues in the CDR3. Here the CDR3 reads CASYPDADNQPQHF. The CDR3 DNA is TGTGCCAGTTACCCGGACGCCGACAATCAGCCCCAGCATTTT.

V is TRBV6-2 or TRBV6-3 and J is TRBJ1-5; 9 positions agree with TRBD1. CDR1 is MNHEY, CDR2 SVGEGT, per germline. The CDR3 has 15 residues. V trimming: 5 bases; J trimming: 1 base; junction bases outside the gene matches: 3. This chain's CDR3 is CASSRTGESNQPQHF. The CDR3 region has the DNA TGTGCCAGCAGTAGGACAGGGGAGAGCAATCAGCCCCAGCATTTT.

The CDR3 loop reads CASSLLGGKTTDTQYF. In nucleotides, the CDR3 is TGTGCCAGCAGCTTATTAGGTGGCAAAACCACAGATACGCAGTATTTT. V and J are TRBV7-2 and TRBJ2-3; D is unresolved. This CDR3 region has 16 residues. Germline CDR1 SGHTA, CDR2 FQGNSA. Trimming took 2 bases from V and 2 from J, leaving 14 bases between them.

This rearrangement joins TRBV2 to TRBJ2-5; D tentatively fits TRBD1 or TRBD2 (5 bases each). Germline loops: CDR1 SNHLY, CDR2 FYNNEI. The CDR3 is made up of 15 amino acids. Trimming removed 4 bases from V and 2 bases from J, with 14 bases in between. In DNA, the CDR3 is TGTGCCAGCAGTGTCGAGGGGCTCCTTCAAGAGACCCAGTACTTC. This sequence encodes CASSVEGLLQETQYF.

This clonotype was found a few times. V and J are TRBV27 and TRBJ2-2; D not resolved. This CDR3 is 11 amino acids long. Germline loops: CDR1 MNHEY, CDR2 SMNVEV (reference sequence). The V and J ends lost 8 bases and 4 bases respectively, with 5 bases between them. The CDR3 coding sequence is TGTGCCAGCTTCAGCACCGGGGAGCTGTTTTTT. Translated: CASFSTGELFF.

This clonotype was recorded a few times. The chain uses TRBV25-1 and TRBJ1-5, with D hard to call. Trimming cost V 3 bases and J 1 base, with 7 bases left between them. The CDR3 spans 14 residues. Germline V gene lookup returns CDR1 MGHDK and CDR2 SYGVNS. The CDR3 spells CASSDILSNQPQHF. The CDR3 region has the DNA TGTGCCAGCAGTGATATCCTAAGCAATCAGCCCCAGCATTTT.

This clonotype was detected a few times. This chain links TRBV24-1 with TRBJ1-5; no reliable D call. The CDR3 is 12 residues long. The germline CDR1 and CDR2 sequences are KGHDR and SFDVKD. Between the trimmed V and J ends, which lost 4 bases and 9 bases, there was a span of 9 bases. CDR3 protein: CATSDQKGPQHF. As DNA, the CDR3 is TGTGCCACCAGTGACCAGAAAGGGCCCCAGCATTTT.

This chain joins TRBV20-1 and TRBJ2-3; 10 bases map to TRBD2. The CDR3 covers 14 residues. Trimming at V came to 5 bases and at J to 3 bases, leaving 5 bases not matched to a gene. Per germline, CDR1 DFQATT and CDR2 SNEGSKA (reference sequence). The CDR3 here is CSAPLAGVTDTQYF. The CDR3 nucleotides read TGCAGTGCTCCCCTAGCGGGAGTTACAGATACGCAGTATTTT.

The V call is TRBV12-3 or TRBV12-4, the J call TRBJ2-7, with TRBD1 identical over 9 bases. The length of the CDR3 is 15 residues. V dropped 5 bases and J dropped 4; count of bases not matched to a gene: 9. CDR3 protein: CASSTGTGMIYEQYF. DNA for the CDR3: TGTGCCAGCAGTACCGGGACAGGGATGATATACGAGCAGTACTTC.

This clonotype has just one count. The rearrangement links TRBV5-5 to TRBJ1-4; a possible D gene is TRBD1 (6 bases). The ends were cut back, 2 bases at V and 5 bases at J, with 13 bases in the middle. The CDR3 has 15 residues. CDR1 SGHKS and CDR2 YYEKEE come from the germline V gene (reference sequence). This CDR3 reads CASSFAGDANEKLFF. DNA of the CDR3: TGTGCCAGCAGCTTCGCAGGGGACGCGAATGAAAAACTGTTTTTT.

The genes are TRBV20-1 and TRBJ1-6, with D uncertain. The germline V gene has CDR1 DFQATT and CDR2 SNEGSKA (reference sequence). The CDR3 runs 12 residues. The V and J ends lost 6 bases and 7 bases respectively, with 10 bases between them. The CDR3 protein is CSATRPNSPLHF. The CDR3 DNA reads TGCAGTGCCACCAGACCCAATTCACCCCTCCACTTT.

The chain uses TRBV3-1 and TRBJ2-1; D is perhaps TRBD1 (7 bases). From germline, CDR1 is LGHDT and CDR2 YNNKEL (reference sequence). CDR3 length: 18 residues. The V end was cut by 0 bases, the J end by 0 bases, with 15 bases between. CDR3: CASSQDLPGGSSYNEQFF. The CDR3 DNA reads TGTGCCAGCAGCCAAGATCTCCCAGGGGGGAGCTCCTACAATGAGCAGTTCTTC.

The DNA of the CDR3 is TGTGCCAGCAGTTTTACCCCATACCCTAGCGACTCCTACAATGAGCAGTTCTTC. Residues: CASSFTPYPSDSYNEQFF. The chain employs TRBV27 and TRBJ2-1; tentative D call: TRBD2 (6 bases). V was clipped by 3 bases and J by 0 bases, with 18 bases between them. The CDR3 covers 18 residues. The germline V gene encodes CDR1 MNHEY and CDR2 SMNVEV (reference sequence).

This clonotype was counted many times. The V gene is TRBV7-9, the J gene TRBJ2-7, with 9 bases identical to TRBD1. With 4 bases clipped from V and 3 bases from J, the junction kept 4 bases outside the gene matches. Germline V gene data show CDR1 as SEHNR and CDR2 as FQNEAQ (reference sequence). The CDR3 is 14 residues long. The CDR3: CASSSRDRVYEQYF. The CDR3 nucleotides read TGTGCCAGCAGCTCCCGGGACAGGGTCTACGAGCAGTACTTC.

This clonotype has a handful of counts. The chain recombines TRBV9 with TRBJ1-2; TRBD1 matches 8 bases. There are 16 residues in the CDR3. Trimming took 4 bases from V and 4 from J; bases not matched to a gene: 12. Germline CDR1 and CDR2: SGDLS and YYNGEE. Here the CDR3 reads CASSLRGQGEGYGYTF. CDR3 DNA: TGTGCCAGCAGCCTTAGAGGACAGGGCGAGGGCTATGGCTACACCTTC. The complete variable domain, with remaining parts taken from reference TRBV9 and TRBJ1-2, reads DSGVTQTPKHLITATGQRVTLRCSPRSGDLSVYWYQQSLDQGLQFLIQYYNGEERAKGNILERFSAQQFPDLHSELNLSSLELGDSALYFCASSLRGQGEGYGYTFGSGTRLTVV.

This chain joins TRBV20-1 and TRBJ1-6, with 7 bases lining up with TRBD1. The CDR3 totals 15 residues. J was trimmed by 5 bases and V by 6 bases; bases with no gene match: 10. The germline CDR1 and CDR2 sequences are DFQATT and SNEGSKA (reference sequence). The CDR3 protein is CSAKSTGTDNSPLHF. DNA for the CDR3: TGCAGTGCAAAATCAACCGGGACAGATAATTCACCCCTCCACTTT.

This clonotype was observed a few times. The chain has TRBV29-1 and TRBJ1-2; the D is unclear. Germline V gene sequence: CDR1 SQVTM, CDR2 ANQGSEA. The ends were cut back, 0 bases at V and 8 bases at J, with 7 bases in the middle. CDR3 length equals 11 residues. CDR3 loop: CSVEEVGGYTF. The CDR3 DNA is TGCAGCGTTGAAGAGGTTGGCGGCTACACCTTC.